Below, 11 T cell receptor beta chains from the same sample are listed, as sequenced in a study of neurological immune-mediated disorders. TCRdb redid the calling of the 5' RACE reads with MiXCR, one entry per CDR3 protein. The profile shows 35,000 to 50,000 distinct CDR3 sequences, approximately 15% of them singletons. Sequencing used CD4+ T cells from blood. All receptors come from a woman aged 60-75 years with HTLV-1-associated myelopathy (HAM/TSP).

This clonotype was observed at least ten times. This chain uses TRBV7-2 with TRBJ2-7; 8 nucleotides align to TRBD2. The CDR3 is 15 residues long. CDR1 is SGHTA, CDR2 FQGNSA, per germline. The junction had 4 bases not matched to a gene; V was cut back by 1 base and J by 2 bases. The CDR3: CASSLVGTSPYEQYF. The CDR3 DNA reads TGTGCCAGCAGCTTAGTCGGGACTAGTCCCTACGAGCAGTACTTC.

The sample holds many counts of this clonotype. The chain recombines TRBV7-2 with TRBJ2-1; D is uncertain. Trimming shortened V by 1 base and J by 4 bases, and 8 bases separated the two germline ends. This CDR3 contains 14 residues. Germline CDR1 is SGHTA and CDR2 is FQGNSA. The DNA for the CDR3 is TGTGCCAGCAGCTTAGAACCTCGGTACAATGAGCAGTTCTTC. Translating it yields CASSLEPRYNEQFF.

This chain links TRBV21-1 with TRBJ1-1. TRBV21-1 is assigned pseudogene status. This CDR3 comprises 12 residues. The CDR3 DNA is TGTGCCAGCAGCAAAGAGGAGCCGGAAGCTTTCTTT. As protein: CASSKEEPEAFF.

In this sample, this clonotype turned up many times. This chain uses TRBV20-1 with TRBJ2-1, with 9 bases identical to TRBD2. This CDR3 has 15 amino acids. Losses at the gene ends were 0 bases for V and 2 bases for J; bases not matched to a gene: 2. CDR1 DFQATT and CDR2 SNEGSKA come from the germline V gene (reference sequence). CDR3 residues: CSARDSGGPYNEQFF. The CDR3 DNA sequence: TGCAGTGCTAGAGATAGCGGGGGACCCTACAATGAGCAGTTCTTC.

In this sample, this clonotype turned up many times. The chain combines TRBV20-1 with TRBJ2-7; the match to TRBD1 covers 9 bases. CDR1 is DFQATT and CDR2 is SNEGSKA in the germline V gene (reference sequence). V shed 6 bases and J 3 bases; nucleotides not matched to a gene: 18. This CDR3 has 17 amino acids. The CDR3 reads CSANTGTGIPLNYEQYF. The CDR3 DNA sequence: TGCAGTGCAAATACCGGGACAGGGATCCCACTGAACTACGAGCAGTACTTC.

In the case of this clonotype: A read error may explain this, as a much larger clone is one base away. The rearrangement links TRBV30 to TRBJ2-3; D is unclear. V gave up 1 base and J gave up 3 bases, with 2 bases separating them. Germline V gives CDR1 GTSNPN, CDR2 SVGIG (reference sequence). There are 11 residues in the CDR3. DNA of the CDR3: TGTGCCTGGAGTGAAACAGATACGCAGTATTTT. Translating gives CAWSETDTQYF.

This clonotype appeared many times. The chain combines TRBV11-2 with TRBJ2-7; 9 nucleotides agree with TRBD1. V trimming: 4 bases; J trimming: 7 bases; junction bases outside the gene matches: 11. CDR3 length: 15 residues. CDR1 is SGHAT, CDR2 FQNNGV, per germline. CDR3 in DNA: TGTGCCAGCAGCTCCCGGGACAGGGAAAGCCAAGAGCAGTACTTC. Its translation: CASSSRDRESQEQYF.

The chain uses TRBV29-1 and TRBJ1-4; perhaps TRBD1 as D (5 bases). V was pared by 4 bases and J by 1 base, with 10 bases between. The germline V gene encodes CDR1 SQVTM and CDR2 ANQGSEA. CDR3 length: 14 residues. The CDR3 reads CSVAKGRTNEKLFF. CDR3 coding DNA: TGCAGCGTTGCTAAGGGGAGAACTAATGAAAAACTGTTTTTT.

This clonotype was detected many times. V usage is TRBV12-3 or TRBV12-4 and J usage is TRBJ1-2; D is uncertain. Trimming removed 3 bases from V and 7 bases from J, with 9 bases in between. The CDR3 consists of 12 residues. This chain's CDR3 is CASSFFRFGYTF. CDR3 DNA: TGTGCCAGCAGTTTTTTCAGGTTTGGCTACACCTTC.

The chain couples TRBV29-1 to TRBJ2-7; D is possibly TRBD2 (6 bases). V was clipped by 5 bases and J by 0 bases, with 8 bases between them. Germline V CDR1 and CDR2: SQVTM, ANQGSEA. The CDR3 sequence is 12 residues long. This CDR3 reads CSVRGISYEQYF. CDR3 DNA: TGCAGCGTTCGGGGGATCTCCTACGAGCAGTACTTC.

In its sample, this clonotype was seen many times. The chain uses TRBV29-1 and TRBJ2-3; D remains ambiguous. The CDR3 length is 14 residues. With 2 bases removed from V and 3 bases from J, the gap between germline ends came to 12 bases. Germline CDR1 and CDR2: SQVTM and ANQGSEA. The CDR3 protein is CSVEPLGGTDTQYF. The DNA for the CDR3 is TGCAGCGTTGAACCACTGGGCGGTACAGATACGCAGTATTTT.